The 14 T cell receptor beta chains given below trace back to one sample, sequenced in a study of blood T cell repertoires in COVID-19. Here immunoSEQ multiplex PCR was the method, and the copy in TCRdb shows in-frame clones only, minus some. The repertoire holds fewer than 300,000 clones, with approximately 93% as singletons. Sequenced sample: peripheral blood. The receptors originated from a woman in her 30s with COVID-19, enrolled during active disease.

The J gene is TRBJ2-1, the V gene TRBV10-2, with 8 bases aligning to TRBD2. Per the germline V gene, CDR1 is WSHSY and CDR2 is SAAADI. J gave up 0 bases and V 6 bases, and 7 bases lay outside the gene matches. The length of the CDR3 is 16 residues. CDR3 region: CASRAPTSGSYNEQFF. CDR3 nucleotide sequence: TGCGCCAGCAGGGCCCCTACTAGCGGCTCCTACAATGAGCAGTTCTTC.

The genes are TRBV3-1 (or the pseudogene TRBV3-2) and TRBJ1-1; possible D gene TRBD1, 5 bases. Germline CDR1 LGHDT, CDR2 YNNKEL (reference sequence). This CDR3 has 13 residues. Trimming cost V 1 base and J 8 bases, with 11 bases left between them. CDR3 DNA sequence: TGTGCCAGCAGCCAAGGTAGCAGGGTAGAAGCTTTCTTT. Protein: CASSQGSRVEAFF.

This sequence joins TRBV25-1 and TRBJ2-7; weak D call: TRBD2 (5 bases). The CDR3 is 14 amino acids. Deletions cut 5 bases from V and 5 bases from J, with 16 bases between. Germline V gene sequence: CDR1 MGHDK, CDR2 SYGVNS. CDR3 bases: TGTGCCAGCAGTTCCGTTGGCGGGTACGACGAGCAGTACTTC. It encodes CASSSVGGYDEQYF.

This chain connects TRBV30 to TRBJ1-3; D is perhaps TRBD1 (5 bases). The CDR3 is made up of 15 amino acids. Germline CDR1 reads GTSNPN; CDR2 reads SVGIG (reference sequence). V lost 4 bases to trimming and J lost 1 base, with 14 bases between them. The DNA for the CDR3 is TGTGCCTGGACCCCCCACCGGGGGTCTGGAAACACCATATATTTT. Its protein is CAWTPHRGSGNTIYF.

This clone was found once. The V and J genes are TRBV19 and TRBJ1-1; the match to TRBD1 covers 8 bases. Trimming took 7 bases from V and 2 from J; bases not matched to a gene: 6. CDR3 length: 14 amino acids. Germline V gene data show CDR1 as LNHDA and CDR2 as SQIVND (reference sequence). DNA for the CDR3: TGTGCCAGTACTCAGACAGGGGCCAACACTGAAGCTTTCTTT. Amino acid sequence: CASTQTGANTEAFF.

For the CDR3, the DNA is TGTGCCAGCAGTGGCATGGGACAGGGAAACACCATATATTTT. This translates into CASSGMGQGNTIYF. The chain links TRBV28 to TRBJ1-3, with TRBD1 matching over 7 bases. The CDR3 consists of 14 residues. Germline lookup yields CDR1 MDHEN and CDR2 SYDVKM. The junction had 5 bases not matched to a gene; V was cut back by 5 bases and J by 4 bases.

As DNA, the CDR3 is TGTGCCAGTAGCTTCCGGGACAGGGTGGCTGAAGCTTTCTTT. This gives the protein CASSFRDRVAEAFF. V and J are TRBV19 and TRBJ1-1, with 9 bases aligning to TRBD1. The length of the CDR3 is 14 residues. Per the germline V gene, CDR1 is LNHDA and CDR2 is SQIVND (reference sequence). The J segment lost 6 bases and the V segment lost 6 bases, leaving 8 bases of the junction unmatched.

This sequence joins TRBV29-1 and TRBJ2-1; 10 positions agree with TRBD2. Unmatched junction bases numbered 6, after V lost 6 bases and J lost 4 bases. The germline gives CDR1 SQVTM, CDR2 ANQGSEA. The CDR3 totals 14 residues. CDR3 amino acids: CSVALAGGYNEQFF. DNA of the CDR3: TGCAGCGTCGCATTAGCGGGAGGTTACAATGAGCAGTTCTTC.

V is TRBV7-6 and J is TRBJ2-1, with 8 nucleotides matching TRBD1. The CDR3 extends over 15 amino acids. From germline, CDR1 is SGHVS and CDR2 FNYEAQ. After removal of 3 bases from V and 2 bases from J, the junction contained 3 bases not matched to a gene. CDR3 region: CASSLSRGPYNEQFF. DNA of the CDR3: TGTGCCAGCAGCTTGAGCAGGGGGCCCTACAATGAGCAGTTCTTC.

V is TRBV15 and J is TRBJ2-3, with D possibly being TRBD2 (5 bases). Trimming left V 3 bases short and J 0 bases short, with 10 bases between. Germline V gene data show CDR1 as LNHNV and CDR2 as YYDKDF (reference sequence). CDR3 length equals 15 residues. The chain's CDR3 is CATSSILVSTDTQYF. The CDR3 DNA sequence: TGTGCCACCAGCAGTATACTAGTTAGCACAGATACGCAGTATTTT.

The chain uses TRBV4-2 and TRBJ2-2, with 9 positions matching TRBD2. The ends lost 8 bases at V and 0 bases at J; junction bases unmatched: 7. The CDR3 has 16 amino acids. The germline CDR1 and CDR2 sequences are LGHNA and YNFKEQ. The DNA for the CDR3 is TGTGCCAGCGAAAGGGGGACTAGCCCGAACACCGGGGAGCTGTTTTTT. This gives the protein CASERGTSPNTGELFF.

The chain combines TRBV13 with TRBJ2-1, with a weak D call TRBD2 (5 bases). The CDR3 has 15 residues. V lost 2 bases, J lost 6 bases, and 14 bases lay in between. The germline V gene has CDR1 PRHDT and CDR2 FYEKMQ (reference sequence). The CDR3 nucleotides read TGTGCCAGCAGCTTAAGTGTACTAGTACCCAATGAGCAGTTCTTC. Protein sequence: CASSLSVLVPNEQFF.

This sequence joins TRBV27 and TRBJ1-1; the match to TRBD1 covers 12 bases. V shed 4 bases, J shed 3 bases, and the junction held 3 bases outside the gene matches. The CDR3 contains 15 residues. Per the germline V gene, CDR1 is MNHEY and CDR2 is SMNVEV (reference sequence). The CDR3 is CASSSRDRGHTEAFF. The CDR3 DNA sequence: TGTGCCAGCAGTTCCCGGGACAGGGGGCACACTGAAGCTTTCTTT.

The rearrangement joins TRBV28 to TRBJ2-7; the match to TRBD2 covers 8 bases. This CDR3 has 18 residues. Germline loops: CDR1 MDHEN, CDR2 SYDVKM. J gave up 2 bases and V 6 bases, and 18 bases lay outside the gene matches. The DNA for the CDR3 is TGTGCCAGCAGCCTCGGGGGAGCGGGAGTTCTCCCCCCCTACGAGCAGTACTTC. Its protein is CASSLGGAGVLPPYEQYF.